One and the same sample provided the 32 T cell receptor beta chains below, sequenced in a study of OX40 agonist ivuxolimab in advanced cancers. Sequenced by immunoSEQ multiplex PCR; TCRdb stores in-frame clones only, minus some. The repertoire consists of 50,000 to 80,000 clones, with roughly 81% occurring once and the leading ten covering about 3%. The sample was CD4+ or CD8+ T cells sorted from blood, taken in a trial of the OX40 agonist ivuxolimab. The receptors were gathered from an adult with an advanced solid tumor such as melanoma, head and neck, liver or kidney cancer.

The count of this clone is one. This chain uses TRBV27 with TRBJ2-7, with 7 bases matching TRBD1. The CDR3 covers 16 residues. V lost 6 bases to trimming and J lost 0 bases; unmatched junction nucleotides: 11. Germline loops: CDR1 MNHEY, CDR2 SMNVEV (reference sequence). The DNA for the CDR3 is TGTGCCAGCAGCCCCTTCCGACAGGGTCGCTCCTACGAGCAGTACTTC. This gives the protein CASSPFRQGRSYEQYF.

The V gene is TRBV28, the J gene TRBJ1-5, with a possible D match to TRBD1 (5 bases). The CDR3 is made up of 14 amino acids. V lost 2 bases and J 7 bases, leaving 12 bases between the germline ends. CDR1 is MDHEN and CDR2 is SYDVKM in the germline V gene. CDR3 residues: CASSLRQGGQPQHF. The CDR3 bases are TGTGCCAGCAGTTTAAGGCAGGGCGGACAGCCCCAGCATTTT.

The chain recombines TRBV5-1 with TRBJ1-1; TRBD1 is a possible D gene (5 bases). V gave up 0 bases and J gave up 0 bases, with 9 bases separating them. The CDR3 is 15 residues long. Germline-derived CDR1 and CDR2 are SGHRS and YFSETQ. CDR3 amino acids: CASSLGGILNTEAFF. As DNA, the CDR3 is TGCGCCAGCAGCTTGGGGGGCATTCTGAACACTGAAGCTTTCTTT.

The chain joins TRBV19 to TRBJ2-7; D call uncertain. This CDR3 comprises 13 residues. V lost 3 bases and J 7 bases, leaving 13 bases between the germline ends. Germline V lookup: CDR1 LNHDA, CDR2 SQIVND (reference sequence). CDR3 DNA sequence: TGTGCCAGTAGTATTGGGGAATCGAGGGAGCAGTACTTC. It specifies CASSIGESREQYF.

The CDR3 here is CASCHNRGIAGELFF. The DNA for the CDR3 is TGTGCCAGCTGTCATAACAGGGGGATCGCCGGGGAGCTGTTTTTT. V usage is TRBV28 and J usage is TRBJ2-2; 8 bases match TRBD1. J lost 6 bases, V lost 8 bases, and 11 bases had no gene match. The CDR3 length is 15 residues. Germline assignment: CDR1 MDHEN and CDR2 SYDVKM.

The CDR3 DNA sequence: TGTGCCAGCACCCTACTAGAGGGCCAGGGTGCCGAGCAGTACTTC. It specifies CASTLLEGQGAEQYF. The V gene is TRBV7-9, the J gene TRBJ2-7; D is perhaps TRBD1 or TRBD2 (5 bases each). Germline V gives CDR1 SEHNR, CDR2 FQNEAQ (reference sequence). V gave up 7 bases and J gave up 6 bases, with 22 bases separating them. The CDR3 contains 15 residues.

V usage is TRBV5-1 and J usage is TRBJ1-2, with 8 bases identical to TRBD1. CDR3 length equals 12 residues. CDR1 is SGHRS and CDR2 is YFSETQ in the germline V gene. Unmatched junction bases numbered 7, after V lost 5 bases and J lost 10 bases. In DNA form, the CDR3 reads TGCGCCAGCAGTTGGACAGGGTCGACCTACACCTTC. Its translation: CASSWTGSTYTF.

The rearrangement uses TRBV10-1 and TRBJ1-1; 8 nucleotides agree with TRBD1. The CDR3 length is 15 residues. Germline CDR1 reads WNHNN; CDR2 reads SYGVQD (reference sequence). V lost 2 bases to trimming and J lost 8 bases; unmatched junction nucleotides: 10. The CDR3 spells CASSEDDRTGPEAFF. DNA for the CDR3: TGCGCCAGCAGTGAGGACGACCGGACAGGGCCCGAAGCTTTCTTT.

The chain recombines TRBV7-8 with TRBJ2-5, with D possibly called TRBD1 or TRBD2 (6 bases each). This CDR3 region has 14 residues. CDR1 and CDR2 (germline): SGHVS, FQNEAQ. V was cut by 4 bases and J by 5 bases, with 14 bases left in between. CDR3 loop: CASSSEGGAETQYF. CDR3 nucleotide sequence: TGTGCCAGCAGCTCCGAGGGGGGAGCGGAGACCCAGTACTTC.

The gene calls are TRBV18 and TRBJ2-3; D perhaps matches TRBD2 (5 bases). Trimming cost V 0 bases and J 5 bases, with 9 bases left between them. The germline V gene has CDR1 KGHSH and CDR2 LQKENI. The length of the CDR3 is 14 residues. CDR3 residues: CASSPPTAGDTQYF. Written as DNA, the CDR3 is TGTGCCAGCTCACCACCGACGGCGGGAGATACGCAGTATTTT. The full variable domain, its missing parts supplied by reference TRBV18 and TRBJ2-3, is NAGVMQNPRHLVRRRGQEARLRCSPMKGHSHVYWYRQLPEEGLKFMVYLQKENIIDESGMPKERFSAEFPKEGPSILRIQQVVRGDSAAYFCASSPPTAGDTQYFGPGTRLTVL.

The J gene is TRBJ2-3, the V gene TRBV2; 8 bases fit TRBD1. The CDR3 sequence is 15 residues long. Unmatched junction bases numbered 7, after V lost 6 bases and J lost 2 bases. Per the germline V gene, CDR1 is SNHLY and CDR2 is FYNNEI. CDR3 nucleotide sequence: TGTGCCAGCAGCTGGCAGGGGGCGGTCACAGATACGCAGTATTTT. Its translation is CASSWQGAVTDTQYF.

The chain joins TRBV5-4 to TRBJ2-7; TRBD1 matches 8 bases. The CDR3 has 14 amino acids. V was clipped by 6 bases and J by 0 bases; unmatched bases: 5. The germline V gene encodes CDR1 SGHNT and CDR2 YYREEE (reference sequence). In DNA, the CDR3 is TGTGCCAGCACCAGGGGGCTAACCTCCTACGAGCAGTACTTC. It is translated as CASTRGLTSYEQYF.

This chain connects TRBV29-1 to TRBJ1-2; D remains ambiguous. CDR1 is SQVTM and CDR2 is ANQGSEA in the germline V gene. Trimming stripped 0 bases from V and 1 base from J, with 6 bases between. CDR3 size: 13 residues. CDR3 in amino acids: CSVEDSVNYGYTF. In DNA form, the CDR3 reads TGCAGCGTTGAAGATTCAGTTAACTATGGCTACACCTTC.

The chain employs TRBV11-2 and TRBJ2-3; D call uncertain. The V end lost 5 bases, the J end lost 14 bases, and 14 bases lay between the germline ends. CDR1 is SGHAT, CDR2 FQNNGV, per germline. The CDR3 totals 11 residues. The CDR3, as DNA: TGTGCCAGCAGCCGATCTATTCAGAGGTATTTT. Protein product: CASSRSIQRYF.

The V gene is TRBV5-5, the J gene TRBJ2-2; TRBD2 matches 8 bases. CDR3 length equals 14 residues. The ends lost 6 bases at V and 4 bases at J; junction bases unmatched: 5. Germline V gene data show CDR1 as SGHKS and CDR2 as YYEKEE (reference sequence). CDR3: CASMGLVSTGELFF. Written as DNA, the CDR3 is TGTGCCAGCATGGGACTAGTGTCCACCGGGGAGCTGTTTTTT.

J is TRBJ2-7 and V is TRBV7-2; TRBD2 matches at 10 bases. Trimming took 6 bases from V and 2 from J; bases not matched to a gene: 10. The germline V gene has CDR1 SGHTA and CDR2 FQGNSA. The CDR3 totals 16 residues. DNA of the CDR3: TGTGCCAGCAGTCGGAGTAGCGGGGGGTCCCCCTACGAGCAGTACTTC. As protein: CASSRSSGGSPYEQYF.

The rearrangement joins TRBV5-1 to TRBJ2-7; D might be TRBD1 (6 bases). The germline V gene encodes CDR1 SGHRS and CDR2 YFSETQ. Trimming stripped 4 bases from V and 0 bases from J, with 17 bases between. CDR3 length: 16 residues. The CDR3, as DNA: TGCGCCAGCAGCCCCTTTGACAGGACCAGCTCCTACGAGCAGTACTTC. This sequence encodes CASSPFDRTSSYEQYF.

V gene TRBV2 combines with J gene TRBJ2-3; D is unresolved. CDR1 is SNHLY and CDR2 is FYNNEI in the germline V gene. V dropped 4 bases and J dropped 2 bases, with 4 bases sitting between them. The CDR3 has 12 amino acids. This chain's CDR3 is CASSVLTDTQYF. The CDR3 nucleotides read TGTGCCAGCAGTGTACTCACAGATACGCAGTATTTT.

This chain joins TRBV19 and TRBJ1-2, with 8 nucleotides matching TRBD1. The CDR3 covers 14 residues. The V gene end was trimmed by 5 bases and the J gene end by 3 bases; junction bases not matched to a gene: 5. Germline V CDR1 and CDR2: LNHDA, SQIVND (reference sequence). The chain's CDR3 is CASSVRGRDYGYTF. The CDR3 DNA is TGTGCCAGTAGTGTCAGGGGGCGAGACTATGGCTACACCTTC.

This rearrangement joins TRBV28 to TRBJ2-1; 10 nucleotides agree with TRBD2. The CDR3 loop spans 15 amino acids. Per germline, CDR1 MDHEN and CDR2 SYDVKM. V shed 2 bases and J 5 bases; nucleotides not matched to a gene: 3. The DNA for the CDR3 is TGTGCCAGCAGTTTAAGCGGGAGGGAACACAATGAGCAGTTCTTC. Translated, it gives CASSLSGREHNEQFF.

In this sample, this clone turned up once. The rearrangement joins TRBV12-5 to TRBJ1-1; the D gene is possibly TRBD1 (5 bases). Germline V CDR1 and CDR2: LGHNT, FRNRAP. V shed 5 bases and J shed 5 bases, with 18 bases lying between them. The CDR3 length is 15 residues. Written as DNA, the CDR3 is TGTGCTAGTGGTCTGTCGACAGAGGGGAGAACTGAAGCTTTCTTT. Amino acid sequence: CASGLSTEGRTEAFF.

The rearrangement joins TRBV5-6 to TRBJ2-7, with 10 bases that match TRBD2. Germline V CDR1 and CDR2: SGHDT, YYEEEE. The trim removed 4 bases at V and 5 bases at J, leaving 12 bases unmatched. CDR3 length: 16 residues. The CDR3 DNA reads as TGTGCCAGCAGCGCCCGGACTAGCGGTAAGAGGCACGAGCAGTACTTC. This codes for CASSARTSGKRHEQYF.

The genes are TRBV28 and TRBJ2-3, with 8 positions matching TRBD1. Germline CDR1 reads MDHEN; CDR2 reads SYDVKM. This CDR3 comprises 12 residues. V dropped 10 bases and J dropped 5; count of bases not matched to a gene: 5. CDR3 DNA sequence: TGTGCCACCCAGGGGGCAGGAGATACGCAGTATTTT. Translated: CATQGAGDTQYF. The variable domain in full, completed from reference TRBV28 and TRBJ2-3, reads DVKVTQSSRYLVKRTGEKVFLECVQDMDHENMFWYRQDPGLGLRLIYFSYDVKMKEKGDIPEGYSVSREKKERFSLILESASTNQTSMYLCATQGAGDTQYFGPGTRLTVL.

This chain connects TRBV12-5 to TRBJ2-3; 7 nucleotides agree with TRBD1. CDR1 and CDR2 (germline): LGHNT, FRNRAP. V lost 1 base to trimming and J lost 0 bases; unmatched junction nucleotides: 4. The CDR3 consists of 16 residues. The CDR3 reads CASGLGATGSTDTQYF. The DNA for the CDR3 is TGTGCTAGTGGTTTGGGGGCGACAGGGAGCACAGATACGCAGTATTTT.

This rearrangement joins TRBV2 to TRBJ2-5, with D possibly matching TRBD2 (8 bases). The CDR3 runs 17 residues. V dropped 2 bases and J dropped 2 bases, with 18 bases sitting between them. Germline V gene sequence: CDR1 SNHLY, CDR2 FYNNEI. The CDR3 DNA reads as TGTGCCAGCAGTGAAAAGGGGGCGGGGGGCCCGCAAGAGACCCAGTACTTC. Translation gives CASSEKGAGGPQETQYF.

This rearrangement joins TRBV7-2 to TRBJ2-7, with TRBD2 identical over 7 bases. V was pared by 10 bases and J by 0 bases, with 3 bases of the junction left unmatched. Germline V lookup: CDR1 SGHTA, CDR2 FQGNSA. The CDR3 has 12 residues. The CDR3 spells CATRGSSYEQYF. CDR3 in DNA: TGTGCCACCCGCGGGAGCTCCTACGAGCAGTACTTC. The full variable domain, its missing parts supplied by reference TRBV7-2 and TRBJ2-7, is GAGVSQSPSNKVTEKGKDVELRCDPISGHTALYWYRQSLGQGLEFLIYFQGNSAPDKSGLPSDRFSAERTGGSVSTLTIQRTQQEDSAVYLCATRGSSYEQYFGPGTRLTVT.

The gene calls are TRBV7-2 and TRBJ2-1; D is ambiguous. Trimming left V 5 bases short and J 9 bases short, with 14 bases between. Germline assignment: CDR1 SGHTA and CDR2 FQGNSA. The CDR3 has 13 amino acids. The CDR3 reads CASSPDVVIEQFF. The CDR3 DNA reads TGTGCCAGCAGCCCGGACGTTGTCATTGAGCAGTTCTTC.

The rearrangement links TRBV6-5 to TRBJ2-6; D is undetermined. V lost 2 bases and J 1 base, leaving 6 bases between the germline ends. This CDR3 spans 15 amino acids. The germline V gene encodes CDR1 MNHEY and CDR2 SVGAGI. The CDR3 coding sequence is TGTGCCAGCAGTTACCGGTGGTCTGGGGCCAACGTCCTGACTTTC. It is translated as CASSYRWSGANVLTF.

This chain connects TRBV2 to TRBJ2-5; maybe TRBD2 (7 bases). Germline V CDR1 and CDR2: SNHLY, FYNNEI. The germline V and J ends were trimmed by 6 bases and 5 bases, with 19 bases remaining between them. This CDR3 has 15 amino acids. CDR3 residues: CASRVYGGASETQYF. The CDR3 bases are TGTGCCAGCAGGGTTTATGGGGGGGCGTCGGAGACCCAGTACTTC. The full variable domain, rest sourced from reference TRBV2 and TRBJ2-5, is EPEVTQTPSHQVTQMGQEVILRCVPISNHLYFYWYRQILGQKVEFLVSFYNNEISEKSEIFDDQFSVERPDGSNFTLKIRSTKLEDSAMYFCASRVYGGASETQYFGPGTRLLVL.

The chain has TRBV19 and TRBJ2-2, with a weak D call TRBD2 (5 bases). The germline V and J ends were trimmed by 7 bases and 6 bases, with 15 bases remaining between them. This CDR3 comprises 14 residues. Germline CDR1 reads LNHDA; CDR2 reads SQIVND (reference sequence). The CDR3 sequence is CASNPTARAGELFF. The CDR3 region has the DNA TGTGCCAGTAATCCGACCGCGCGGGCCGGGGAGCTGTTTTTT.

There are a few counts of this clone. V gene TRBV10-3 combines with J gene TRBJ1-1, with D unclear. The CDR3 has 15 amino acids. Germline assignment: CDR1 ENHRY and CDR2 SYGVKD. Trimming shortened V by 3 bases and J by 0 bases, and 11 bases separated the two germline ends. Written as DNA, the CDR3 is TGTGCCATCAGTGATCCCCTACAAGTGAACACTGAAGCTTTCTTT. Protein product: CAISDPLQVNTEAFF.

The J gene is TRBJ1-3, the V gene TRBV29-1; D uncertain. The length of the CDR3 is 13 residues. Germline V gives CDR1 SQVTM, CDR2 ANQGSEA. The V end was cut by 6 bases, the J end by 0 bases, with 9 bases between. The CDR3 bases are TGCAGCGTCCTCCAGAGCTCTGGAAACACCATATATTTT. Protein product: CSVLQSSGNTIYF.